This passage covers 15 T cell receptor beta chains from one sample sequenced in a study of OX40 agonist ivuxolimab in advanced cancers. Assay used: immunoSEQ multiplex PCR; TCRdb lists only in-frame clones, some missing. The profile shows 50,000 to 65,000 clones, about 87% of them singletons. This material consisted of CD4+ or CD8+ T cells sorted from blood, taken in a trial of the OX40 agonist ivuxolimab. These TCRs come from an adult with an advanced solid tumor such as melanoma, head and neck, liver or kidney cancer.

The genes are TRBV15 and TRBJ2-5; the D is unclear. CDR3 size: 13 residues. Trimming shortened V by 3 bases and J by 2 bases, and 7 bases separated the two germline ends. Germline V gene sequence: CDR1 LNHNV, CDR2 YYDKDF (reference sequence). The CDR3 DNA reads as TGTGCCACCAGCAGGGACCCGCAAGAGACCCAGTACTTC. Residues: CATSRDPQETQYF. The full variable domain, in which reference TRBV15 and TRBJ2-5 provide the parts outside the CDR3, is DAMVIQNPRYQVTQFGKPVTLSCSQTLNHNVMYWYQQKSSQAPKLLFHYYDKDFNNEADTPDNFQSRRPNTSFCFLDIRSPGLGDTAMYLCATSRDPQETQYFGPGTRLLVL.

This chain uses TRBV6-1 with TRBJ1-5; D not certain. Germline V gives CDR1 MNHNS, CDR2 SASEGT. This CDR3 comprises 13 residues. With 3 bases removed from V and 6 bases from J, the gap between germline ends came to 9 bases. The CDR3 is CASSEDASQPQHF. In DNA form, the CDR3 reads TGTGCCAGCAGTGAGGACGCCAGTCAGCCCCAGCATTTT.

The V call is TRBV7-9, the J call TRBJ2-1; D is perhaps TRBD2 (6 bases). The CDR3 has 14 amino acids. Germline V gives CDR1 SEHNR, CDR2 FQNEAQ (reference sequence). Trimming shortened V by 1 base and J by 9 bases, and 13 bases separated the two germline ends. The CDR3: CASSLEGGVGEQFF. CDR3 coding DNA: TGTGCCAGCAGCTTAGAAGGAGGGGTCGGTGAGCAGTTCTTC.

This clone has a handful of counts. The chain has TRBV30 and TRBJ1-1; D unresolved. Germline assignment: CDR1 GTSNPN and CDR2 SVGIG (reference sequence). Trimming pared 0 bases from V and 2 bases from J, leaving 16 bases between. The length of the CDR3 is 16 residues. CDR3 sequence (DNA): TGTGCCTGGAGTGTACGAGATTGGTTCCGTAACACTGAAGCTTTCTTT. It is translated as CAWSVRDWFRNTEAFF.

This clone is a singleton in its sample. The CDR3 spells CAWSPVDSGYNSPLHF. CDR3 sequence (DNA): TGTGCCTGGAGCCCGGTGGACAGTGGGTATAATTCACCCCTCCACTTT. The chain couples TRBV30 to TRBJ1-6; TRBD1 might be the D (6 bases). The germline V gene has CDR1 GTSNPN and CDR2 SVGIG (reference sequence). CDR3 length: 16 residues. Trimming removed 3 bases from V and 4 bases from J, with 16 bases in between.

This clone showed up just once. The V call is TRBV5-6, the J call TRBJ1-4; D remains unclear. Germline V lookup: CDR1 SGHDT, CDR2 YYEEEE. Trimming shortened V by 1 base and J by 9 bases, and 13 bases separated the two germline ends. The CDR3 loop spans 14 amino acids. The CDR3 coding sequence is TGTGCCAGCAGCTTGCACCCGGCGGCCAAAAAACTGTTTTTT. This translates into CASSLHPAAKKLFF.

This clone was seen a few times. This chain uses TRBV9 with TRBJ2-2; 7 nucleotides line up with TRBD2. The CDR3 has 15 residues. Germline V lookup: CDR1 SGDLS, CDR2 YYNGEE. V trimming: 1 base; J trimming: 4 bases; junction bases outside the gene matches: 4. The CDR3 DNA follows: TGTGCCAGCAGCGTACTCAGGGAGGGCACCGGGGAGCTGTTTTTT. Amino acid sequence: CASSVLREGTGELFF.

This clone qualifies as medium-sized. The V gene is TRBV10-3, the J gene TRBJ2-3; 8 bases line up with TRBD2. The length of the CDR3 is 18 residues. The V and J ends lost 2 bases and 2 bases, in that order; junction bases with no gene match: 12. Germline V gives CDR1 ENHRY, CDR2 SYGVKD. CDR3 protein: CAISEDGRALLPTDTQYF. For the CDR3, the DNA is TGTGCCATCAGTGAGGACGGGAGGGCCCTTTTACCCACAGATACGCAGTATTTT.

This clone occurred a few times. J is TRBJ2-1 and V is TRBV10-1, with D unresolved. The germline V gene encodes CDR1 WNHNN and CDR2 SYGVQD (reference sequence). CDR3 length: 12 amino acids. The ends were cut back, 0 bases at V and 10 bases at J, with 7 bases in the middle. CDR3 bases: TGCGCCAGCAGTGAGTCGATTGGGGAGCAGTTCTTC. Translated, it gives CASSESIGEQFF.

The chain links TRBV2 to TRBJ1-3, with D maybe TRBD1 (5 bases). This CDR3 spans 14 amino acids. Germline V lookup: CDR1 SNHLY, CDR2 FYNNEI. Between the trimmed V and J ends, which lost 5 bases and 4 bases, there was a span of 12 bases. The CDR3: CASSYEGSGNTIYF. Written as DNA, the CDR3 is TGTGCCAGCAGTTATGAGGGGTCGGGAAACACCATATATTTT.

This sequence joins TRBV18 and TRBJ2-5, with unresolved D. The V gene lost 1 base and the J gene lost 5 bases, with 11 bases spanning the gap. This CDR3 spans 14 amino acids. The germline gives CDR1 KGHSH, CDR2 LQKENI. CDR3 sequence: CASSPLDEEETQYF. CDR3 DNA sequence: TGTGCCAGCTCACCACTGGACGAAGAGGAGACCCAGTACTTC.

This chain connects TRBV19 to TRBJ1-1; TRBD1 is a possible D gene (6 bases). Germline CDR1 is LNHDA and CDR2 is SQIVND (reference sequence). This CDR3 contains 13 residues. Trimming removed 7 bases from V and 3 bases from J, with 12 bases in between. CDR3 protein: CASKNRADTEAFF. The DNA for the CDR3 is TGTGCCAGTAAGAACAGGGCGGACACTGAAGCTTTCTTT.

Concerning this clone itself: At the DNA level, this CDR3 is encoded by other sequences in the same sample as well. The rearrangement uses TRBV11-3 and TRBJ2-2; 8 bases are a match to TRBD1. With V trimmed by 1 base and J by 4 bases, 5 bases remained unmatched. CDR3 length: 16 amino acids. Germline lookup yields CDR1 SGHNT and CDR2 YENEEA. This CDR3 reads CASSLARGRVTGELFF. CDR3 coding DNA: TGTGCCAGCAGCTTAGCCAGGGGGCGTGTCACCGGGGAGCTGTTTTTT.

The rearrangement uses TRBV5-1 and TRBJ2-5; no definite D call. V was shortened by 0 bases and J by 1 base, with 7 bases between the two germline ends. Germline CDR1 reads SGHRS; CDR2 reads YFSETQ. This CDR3 has 14 residues. CDR3 nucleotides: TGCGCCAGCAGCTTGGGGGTCCTCCAAGAGACCCAGTACTTC. Its translation: CASSLGVLQETQYF.

In nucleotides, the CDR3 is TGTGCCAGCAGACGGGGGGGACGAGAGACCCAGTACTTC. This encodes CASRRGGRETQYF. This chain uses TRBV7-2 with TRBJ2-5, with TRBD2 matching 8 bases. Trimming removed 6 bases from V and 4 bases from J; junction bases left unmatched: 4. The germline gives CDR1 SGHTA, CDR2 FQGNSA. This CDR3 has 13 residues.